This passage covers 24 T cell receptor beta chains from one sample sequenced in a study of metastatic and nonmetastatic thyroid tumors. Each patient came to thyroid surgery without any prior treatment (of any kind). TCRdb called clones again from the PCR reads with MiXCR. The sample has 8,000 to 10,000 clones, roughly 21% seen once. Specimen: adjacent normal tissue. All receptors derive from a female donor with papillary thyroid cancer or a benign thyroid nodule (not recorded which). Some clones in this sample may be carry-over from other donors' samples.

This clone qualifies as medium-sized. V gene TRBV20-1 combines with J gene TRBJ2-7; 9 bases line up with TRBD2. The CDR3 consists of 15 residues. V trimming: 0 bases; J trimming: 0 bases; junction bases outside the gene matches: 3. CDR1 DFQATT and CDR2 SNEGSKA come from the germline V gene (reference sequence). CDR3 bases: TGCAGTGCTAGAGATTATAGCGGGAGCTCCTACGAGCAGTACTTC. Protein sequence: CSARDYSGSSYEQYF.

This clone is categorized as medium-sized. The rearrangement joins TRBV25-1 to TRBJ2-7; 9 bases are shared with TRBD1. Germline values: CDR1 MGHDK, CDR2 SYGVNS. V was clipped by 4 bases and J by 1 base; unmatched bases: 5. This CDR3 region has 15 residues. The CDR3 sequence is CASSGGQGSSYEQYF. The CDR3 bases are TGTGCCAGCAGTGGAGGACAGGGGTCATCCTACGAGCAGTACTTC.

This clone was seen a handful of times. The gene calls are TRBV19 and TRBJ2-3; D might be TRBD2 (5 bases). CDR1 is LNHDA and CDR2 is SQIVND in the germline V gene (reference sequence). Trimming cost V 3 bases and J 1 base, with 5 bases left between them. This CDR3 has 13 residues. Written as DNA, the CDR3 is TGTGCCAGTAGTATGAGGGGCACAGATACGCAGTATTTT. Protein product: CASSMRGTDTQYF.

This clone is medium-sized in the sample. The CDR3 DNA sequence: TGTGCCAGCAGTCCCAAGACTAGCGGGAAGAAAGAGACCCAGTACTTC. Translating it yields CASSPKTSGKKETQYF. The chain uses TRBV6-1 and TRBJ2-5, with 11 bases identical to TRBD2. V dropped 5 bases and J dropped 3; count of bases not matched to a gene: 8. Per the germline V gene, CDR1 is MNHNS and CDR2 is SASEGT. The CDR3 covers 16 residues.

This clone was detected ten times or more. V is TRBV5-1 and J is TRBJ2-3; D remains unclear. With 2 bases removed from V and 5 bases from J, the gap between germline ends came to 15 bases. The CDR3 totals 15 residues. The germline gives CDR1 SGHRS, CDR2 YFSETQ. The CDR3 DNA is TGCGCCAGCAGCTTTAACGGGTTAAAGGGAGATACGCAGTATTTT. This sequence encodes CASSFNGLKGDTQYF.

This clone was recorded at least ten times. The chain uses TRBV4-3 and TRBJ2-1; 9 nucleotides match TRBD1. Losses at the gene ends were 0 bases for V and 5 bases for J; bases not matched to a gene: 8. CDR1 LGHNA and CDR2 YSLEER come from the germline V gene. The CDR3 is 17 amino acids. The CDR3 is CASSQDSGTGSNNEQFF. The CDR3 coding sequence is TGCGCCAGCAGCCAAGATTCGGGGACAGGGTCTAACAATGAGCAGTTCTTC.

In this sample, this clone turned up many times. The CDR3 DNA follows: TGCGCCAGCAGCCACACGACTACCCCCGGGTCCGGCTACACCTTC. It specifies CASSHTTTPGSGYTF. The rearrangement uses TRBV4-3 and TRBJ1-2; no clear D gene. The germline V gene encodes CDR1 LGHNA and CDR2 YSLEER. The CDR3 runs 15 residues. Trimming stripped 3 bases from V and 8 bases from J, with 19 bases between.

The CDR3 nucleotides read TGTGCCACCAACGTCGGGAAAGAGACCCAGTACTTC. Translation: CATNVGKETQYF. The V and J genes are TRBV28 and TRBJ2-5; tentatively, D is TRBD2 (5 bases). The germline V gene has CDR1 MDHEN and CDR2 SYDVKM. Trimming removed 10 bases at V and 3 bases at J, with 12 bases between. The CDR3 contains 12 residues.

This clone was counted a few times. The chain is built from TRBV6-1 and TRBJ2-7, with a possible D match to TRBD1 (5 bases). Germline loops: CDR1 MNHNS, CDR2 SASEGT. This CDR3 region has 15 residues. V lost 5 bases and J 0 bases, leaving 14 bases between the germline ends. This chain's CDR3 is CASSPRGGSSYEQYF. The CDR3, as DNA: TGTGCCAGCAGTCCTAGGGGCGGTAGCTCCTACGAGCAGTACTTC.

Concerning this clone: A much more abundant neighbour one base away suggests this may be a read error. V and J are TRBV7-2 and TRBJ2-6; unclear D gene. The V end lost 2 bases, the J end lost 0 bases, and 20 bases lay between the germline ends. This CDR3 has 20 residues. Germline V CDR1 and CDR2: SGHTA, FQGNSA. The CDR3 spells CASSLFLRMGRISGANVLTF. The DNA for the CDR3 is TGTGCCAGCAGCTTATTCCTAAGGATGGGAAGGATCTCTGGGGCCAACGTCCTGACTTTC.

This clone has ten or more counts. Written as DNA, the CDR3 is TGCAGTGCTAGAGATCTGGACTCCAACTACAATGAGCAGTTCTTC. It specifies CSARDLDSNYNEQFF. The rearrangement joins TRBV20-1 to TRBJ2-1, with a tentative D call TRBD2 (5 bases). V lost 0 bases to trimming and J lost 3 bases, with 12 bases between them. The CDR3 contains 15 residues. CDR1 is DFQATT and CDR2 is SNEGSKA in the germline V gene (reference sequence).

About this clone itself: A much larger clone differs by one base, so this may be a read error. The chain joins TRBV7-9 to TRBJ2-1, with 8 bases that match TRBD2. The CDR3 length is 14 residues. From germline, CDR1 is SEHNR and CDR2 FQNEAQ (reference sequence). V gave up 3 bases and J gave up 12 bases; unmatched junction bases: 10. CDR3: CASSLHGGAHGQFF. The DNA for the CDR3 is TGTGCCAGCAGCTTGCACGGGGGGGCGCATGGGCAGTTCTTC.

This clone was picked up a small number of times. This chain joins TRBV6-2 or TRBV6-3 and TRBJ2-7; D gene uncertain. Germline assignment: CDR1 MNHEY and CDR2 SVGEGT. The CDR3 runs 15 residues. The germline V and J ends were trimmed by 6 bases and 5 bases, with 20 bases remaining between them. In DNA form, the CDR3 reads TGTGCCAGCAGCCCTATGACGGAAGGGCTCCACGAGCAGTACTTC. It translates to CASSPMTEGLHEQYF.

The rearrangement links TRBV5-1 to TRBJ1-1; 8 bases agree with TRBD1. This CDR3 has 13 amino acids. CDR1 and CDR2 from the germline V gene are SGHRS and YFSETQ. V lost 4 bases, J lost 3 bases, and 2 bases stayed unmatched. CDR3 nucleotide sequence: TGCGCCAGCAGCGAGACAGGGGACACTGAAGCTTTCTTT. This encodes CASSETGDTEAFF.

By frequency in the sample, this clone is medium-sized (0.01 to 0.1%). The V call is TRBV6-1, the J call TRBJ1-3; 7 positions agree with TRBD1. The V gene end was trimmed by 5 bases and the J gene end by 1 base; junction bases not matched to a gene: 8. In germline, CDR1 is MNHNS, CDR2 SASEGT. The CDR3 spans 16 residues. The chain's CDR3 is CASSRQGGLSGNTIYF. The CDR3 DNA is TGTGCCAGCAGTCGCCAGGGGGGTTTGTCTGGAAACACCATATATTTT.

The rearrangement uses TRBV30 and TRBJ1-5; TRBD1 matches at 9 bases. CDR3 length equals 15 residues. With V trimmed by 0 bases and J by 4 bases, 4 bases remained unmatched. Germline loops: CDR1 GTSNPN, CDR2 SVGIG (reference sequence). CDR3 amino acids: CAWSVQGAPNQPQHF. The CDR3 DNA reads TGTGCCTGGAGTGTACAGGGGGCCCCGAATCAGCCCCAGCATTTT.

At least ten counts were recorded for this clone. This CDR3 is also generated by other DNA sequences in the sample. The chain employs TRBV20-1 and TRBJ2-7; 10 nucleotides agree with TRBD2. This CDR3 comprises 16 residues. With V trimmed by 5 bases and J by 4 bases, 14 bases remained unmatched. Germline V gene sequence: CDR1 DFQATT, CDR2 SNEGSKA (reference sequence). The CDR3 nucleotides are TGCAGTGCTCCAAAAAAAAAGCGGGAGGGCCCGTACGAGCAGTACTTC. It is translated as CSAPKKKREGPYEQYF.

This clone was counted once. V and J are TRBV11-2 and TRBJ2-7; D ambiguous. Germline CDR1 is SGHAT and CDR2 is FQNNGV. The V end lost 5 bases, the J end lost 7 bases, and 15 bases lay between the germline ends. This CDR3 has 13 amino acids. This CDR3 reads CASSTTFGTEQYF. The CDR3 DNA sequence: TGTGCCAGCAGCACTACTTTCGGTACGGAGCAGTACTTC.

Turning to this clone: A much larger clonotype is one base distant, so this may be a read error. The chain has TRBV14 and TRBJ2-7; D is unclear. The CDR3 totals 12 residues. Germline values: CDR1 SGHDN, CDR2 FVKESK. Between the trimmed V and J ends, which lost 2 bases and 12 bases, there was a span of 14 bases. CDR3 sequence: CASSQYVGSWYF. CDR3 in DNA: TGTGCCAGCAGCCAATATGTCGGGTCATGGTACTTC.

This clone ranks as medium-sized. The V call is TRBV6-1, the J call TRBJ2-5; no clear D gene. The CDR3 extends over 13 amino acids. Germline lookup yields CDR1 MNHNS and CDR2 SASEGT. The V end lost 6 bases, the J end lost 4 bases, and 12 bases lay between the germline ends. As DNA, the CDR3 is TGTGCCAGCAGGATGCAGGCCCCAGAGACCCAGTACTTC. Amino acid sequence: CASRMQAPETQYF.

This clone was counted ten times or more. The chain is built from TRBV7-2 and TRBJ2-3; D is unclear. The CDR3 loop spans 15 amino acids. Germline V gene sequence: CDR1 SGHTA, CDR2 FQGNSA. The ends were cut back, 0 bases at V and 0 bases at J, with 7 bases in the middle. The CDR3 sequence: CASSLAPTSTDTQYF. In nucleotides, the CDR3 is TGTGCCAGCAGCTTAGCCCCGACTAGCACAGATACGCAGTATTTT.

This clone is large (0.1 to 1%). The chain couples TRBV6-1 to TRBJ2-1; tentative D call: TRBD1 (6 bases). V was clipped by 4 bases and J by 1 base, with 14 bases between them. The CDR3 totals 16 residues. Looked up from germline, CDR1 is MNHNS and CDR2 is SASEGT. CDR3 sequence: CASSVWGQNSYNEQFF. CDR3 nucleotides: TGTGCCAGCAGTGTCTGGGGGCAGAATTCCTACAATGAGCAGTTCTTC.

The rearrangement uses TRBV19 and TRBJ1-1; tentatively, D is TRBD1 (5 bases). V lost 3 bases and J lost 4, with 15 bases in between. There are 15 residues in the CDR3. The V gene's germline CDR1 is LNHDA and CDR2 SQIVND (reference sequence). The CDR3 spells CASSIGGVGGTEAFF. CDR3 DNA sequence: TGTGCCAGTAGTATTGGGGGAGTCGGGGGCACTGAAGCTTTCTTT.

Sample share makes this clone medium-sized. J is TRBJ2-7 and V is TRBV6-2 or TRBV6-3; TRBD1 matches at 9 bases. The CDR3 is 16 residues long. Unmatched junction bases numbered 13, after V lost 6 bases and J lost 4 bases. Looked up from germline, CDR1 is MNHEY and CDR2 is SVGEGT. CDR3 nucleotides: TGTGCCAGCAGACCTATAACCGGGACAGGGAGGTACGAGCAGTACTTC. It codes for CASRPITGTGRYEQYF.